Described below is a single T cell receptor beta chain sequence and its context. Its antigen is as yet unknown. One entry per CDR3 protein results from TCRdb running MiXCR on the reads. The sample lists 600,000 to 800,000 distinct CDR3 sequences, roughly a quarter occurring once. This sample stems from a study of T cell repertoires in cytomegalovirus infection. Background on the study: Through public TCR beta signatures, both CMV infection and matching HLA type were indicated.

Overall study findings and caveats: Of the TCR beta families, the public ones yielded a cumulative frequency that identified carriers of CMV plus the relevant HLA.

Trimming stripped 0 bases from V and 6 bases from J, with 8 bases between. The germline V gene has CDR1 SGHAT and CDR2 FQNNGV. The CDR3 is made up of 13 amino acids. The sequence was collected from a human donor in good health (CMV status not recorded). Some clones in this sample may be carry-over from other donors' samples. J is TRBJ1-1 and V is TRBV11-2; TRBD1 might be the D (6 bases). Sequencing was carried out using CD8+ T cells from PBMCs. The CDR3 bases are TGTGCCAGCAGCTTAGACCAGGGGCCTGAAGCTTTCTTT. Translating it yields CASSLDQGPEAFF.